This T cell receptor beta chain was sequenced for a study of blood T cell repertoires in COVID-19. Study at large: The study drew acute and convalescent COVID-19 samples from the United States, Italy and Spain.

Original processing notes: Reference gene primer amplification yielded estimated nucleated cell counts. TCRdb keeps only in-frame clones here, not all; method: immunoSEQ multiplex PCR. The V and J calls and clone size come from that table; D and trimming were worked out from the DNA. The table lists around 200,000 clones, approximately 82% of them singletons. The V end was cut by 4 bases, the J end by 13 bases, with 21 bases between. Germline CDR1 SGDLS, CDR2 YYNGEE. The CDR3 loop spans 14 amino acids. The sequence was obtained from a woman aged 45-59 years with acute or convalescent COVID-19. This chain uses TRBV9 with TRBJ2-1, with D possibly TRBD2 on 6 matching bases. The sequenced material came from peripheral blood. The CDR3 DNA sequence: TGTGCCAGCAGCTCCCGACTAGAGGGCTTGGGACAGTTCTTC. Its translation: CASSSRLEGLGQFF.